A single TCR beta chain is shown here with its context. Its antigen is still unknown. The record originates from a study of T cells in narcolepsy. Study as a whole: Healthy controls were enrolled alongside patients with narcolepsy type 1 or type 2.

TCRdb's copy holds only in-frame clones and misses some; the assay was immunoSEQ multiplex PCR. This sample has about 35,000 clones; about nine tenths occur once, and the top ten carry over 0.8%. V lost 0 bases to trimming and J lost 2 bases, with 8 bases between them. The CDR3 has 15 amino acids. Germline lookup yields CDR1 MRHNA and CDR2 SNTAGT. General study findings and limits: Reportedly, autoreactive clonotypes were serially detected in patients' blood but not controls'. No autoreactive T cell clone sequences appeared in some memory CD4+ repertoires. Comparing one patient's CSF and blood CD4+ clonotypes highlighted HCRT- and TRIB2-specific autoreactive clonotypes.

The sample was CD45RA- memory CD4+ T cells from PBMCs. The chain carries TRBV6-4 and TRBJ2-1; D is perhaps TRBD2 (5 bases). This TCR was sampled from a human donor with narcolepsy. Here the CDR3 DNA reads TGTGCCAGCAGTGACTCTGAGGGTACCTACAATGAGCAGTTCTTC. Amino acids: CASSDSEGTYNEQFF.